The present entry profiles one T cell receptor beta chain with its context. Authors' processing steps: How many nucleated cells were present was estimated from reference gene primer amplification. Sequencing used immunoSEQ multiplex PCR; TCRdb keeps in-frame clones, though not all of them. V and J calls and clone size are given by that table; D and trimming were obtained from the DNA. This table holds 400,000 to 550,000 clones, around nine tenths found once. The data originate from a study of blood T cell repertoires in COVID-19. Study summary: Collection of acute and convalescent COVID-19 samples took place in the United States, Italy and Spain. T cells, B-cell-depleted T cells, or PBMCs supplied cDNA or gDNA.

This CDR3 has 15 residues. Per germline, CDR1 MNHEY and CDR2 SMNVEV (reference sequence). The ends were cut back, 5 bases at V and 9 bases at J, with 20 bases in the middle. This sequence originates from a woman aged 25 to 45 with acute or convalescent COVID-19. The rearrangement links TRBV27 to TRBJ1-5; tentative D call: TRBD1 (6 bases). Sequenced sample: peripheral blood. CDR3 protein: CASSPPGQPGSPQHF. The CDR3 region has the DNA TGTGCCAGCAGTCCCCCGGGACAACCGGGTTCGCCCCAGCATTTT.